This paragraph reports one T cell receptor beta chain. The antigen is undetermined. This specimen belongs to a study of beta chain features in type 1 diabetes. Study-level findings and limits: Within each of all four CD4+ subsets, Type 1 diabetes patients had TCRB CDR3s that were moderately but significantly shorter. VDJ junctions from patients with type 1 diabetes contained fewer insertions and more deletions.

Of the isolated RNA, all was reverse transcribed, and so the sequenced material was expressed TCRB transcripts. Using immunoSEQ multiplex PCR, the repertoire was profiled, and TCRdb retains in-frame clones only, with some absent. Of 150,000 to 200,000 clones in the sample, 9% to 10% were seen once. This CDR3 has 16 amino acids. Germline loops: CDR1 LGHNA, CDR2 YNFKEQ. Trimming removed 4 bases at V and 2 bases at J, with 15 bases between. The clonotype originates from a woman aged 30 to 39 with type 1 diabetes. The rearrangement uses TRBV4-2 and TRBJ2-1; D gene unclear. The sample consisted of central memory CD4+ T cells from blood. This CDR3 is CASSLTTEKTYNEQFF. In DNA form, the CDR3 reads TGTGCCAGCAGCCTGACGACTGAAAAGACCTACAATGAGCAGTTCTTC.